This T cell receptor beta chain is from a study of blood T cell repertoires in COVID-19. Overall study: There were acute and convalescent COVID-19 samples, and they came from the United States, Italy and Spain. The cDNA or gDNA used as material had been derived from T cells, B-cell-depleted T cells, or PBMCs.

Trimming took 3 bases from V and 13 from J; bases not matched to a gene: 2. The germline CDR1 and CDR2 sequences are SGHTA and FQGNSA. The CDR3 has 13 amino acids. Methods used by the authors: Reference gene primer amplification in the assay estimated nucleated cell counts. This table comes from immunoSEQ multiplex PCR, and its TCRdb copy is limited to in-frame clones, with some not included. Clone size and V and J calls were adopted from that table, with D and trimming inferred from the DNA. The table has 150,000 to 190,000 clones, roughly 80% seen once. The sequence came from a man between 60 and 75 years old with acute or convalescent COVID-19. The sample consisted of peripheral blood. The chain joins TRBV7-2 to TRBJ2-1; 14 nucleotides agree with TRBD2. The CDR3 region has the DNA TGTGCCAGCAGCTTGGGACTAGCGGGAGAACAGTTCTTC. Encoded protein: CASSLGLAGEQFF.